These 8 T cell receptor beta chains originate from one sample sequenced in a study of shared clonotypes between healthy human individuals. CD8 cells classed as naive were CD45RO-negative and positively selected for CCR7, excluding terminally differentiated effector memory CD45RA+ cells. Here immunoSEQ multiplex PCR was the method, and the copy in TCRdb shows in-frame clones only, minus some. This table holds under 600,000 clones, 95% to 98% found once. The sample consisted of naive CD8+ T cells sorted from blood. These receptors were obtained from a man aged 25-45 years in good health.

The chain is built from TRBV11-3 and TRBJ2-1; no clear D gene. CDR3 length: 13 amino acids. CDR1 and CDR2 (germline): SGHNT, YENEEA. Trimming shortened V by 5 bases and J by 7 bases, and 12 bases separated the two germline ends. CDR3 in DNA: TGTGCCAGCAGCCCGACGCCCCGAAATGAGCAGTTCTTC. Translation: CASSPTPRNEQFF.

The chain uses TRBV13 and TRBJ2-3; D remains unclear. Trimming left V 5 bases short and J 3 bases short, with 9 bases between. The length of the CDR3 is 13 residues. The germline V gene encodes CDR1 PRHDT and CDR2 FYEKMQ (reference sequence). CDR3 coding DNA: TGTGCCAGCAGCCAGCGAGGAACAGATACGCAGTATTTT. It codes for CASSQRGTDTQYF.

This chain joins TRBV6-6 and TRBJ2-7; D uncertain. V lost 0 bases and J 1 base, leaving 7 bases between the germline ends. CDR1 and CDR2 from the germline V gene are MNHNY and SVGAGI (reference sequence). This CDR3 is built from 14 residues. CDR3 bases: TGTGCCAGCAGTTACTCGAAGCCGTCCTACGAGCAGTACTTC. Encoded protein: CASSYSKPSYEQYF.

The gene calls are TRBV27 and TRBJ2-2; TRBD2 is a possible D gene (5 bases). This CDR3 is 17 amino acids long. V lost 6 bases and J 1 base, leaving 18 bases between the germline ends. Germline lookup yields CDR1 MNHEY and CDR2 SMNVEV (reference sequence). The CDR3 DNA is TGTGCCAGCAGCCTCTTCGGGATGGCGATGAACACCGGGGAGCTGTTTTTT. This gives the protein CASSLFGMAMNTGELFF.

This chain links TRBV5-1 with TRBJ2-7, with 9 bases lining up with TRBD1. Germline CDR1 and CDR2: SGHRS and YFSETQ. This CDR3 region has 14 residues. V lost 6 bases and J lost 7; bases outside the gene matches: 11. The CDR3 loop reads CASTLGTGLYEQYF. Written as DNA, the CDR3 is TGCGCCAGCACCCTCGGGACAGGGCTTTATGAGCAGTACTTC.

This clone has just one count. The V and J genes are TRBV5-1 and TRBJ2-7; the match to TRBD2 covers 11 bases. With 4 bases clipped from V and 5 bases from J, the junction kept 14 bases outside the gene matches. The CDR3 covers 17 residues. In germline, CDR1 is SGHRS, CDR2 YFSETQ. The CDR3 spells CASSAGTSGPTRDEQYF. As DNA, the CDR3 is TGCGCCAGCAGCGCCGGGACTAGCGGCCCCACAAGGGACGAGCAGTACTTC.

V gene TRBV4-2 combines with J gene TRBJ2-7; maybe TRBD2 (5 bases). Germline assignment: CDR1 LGHNA and CDR2 YNFKEQ. CDR3 length: 14 amino acids. V lost 3 bases, J lost 5 bases, and 14 bases lay in between. DNA of the CDR3: TGTGCCAGCAGCCATTACGCTAGCTTGGACGAGCAGTACTTC. It translates to CASSHYASLDEQYF.

The chain combines TRBV9 with TRBJ2-7; TRBD1 aligns across 9 bases. The CDR3 consists of 14 residues. In germline, CDR1 is SGDLS, CDR2 YYNGEE. Unmatched junction bases numbered 6, after V lost 3 bases and J lost 5 bases. The CDR3 DNA reads TGTGCCAGCAGCGCCTGGGACAGGGTTGACGAGCAGTACTTC. As protein: CASSAWDRVDEQYF.